This is a list of T cell receptor beta chains from one sample in a study of blood T cells in healthy people across ages. TCRdb ran MiXCR on the 5' RACE reads and lists one entry per CDR3 protein. The data contain 600,000 to 1,000,000 distinct CDR3 sequences, nearly 60% of them singletons. Sequencing input: blood. These receptors all stem from a man in his thirties or forties in good health. CDR3s include the opening cysteine and the closing phenylalanine or tryptophan. A D gene is named only where the DNA matches it firmly. For some rows the clone size is stated as once, few or many, or as a class when expanded; others skip it.

J: TRBJ2-1; D: .; V: TRBV20-1; size: .; CDR3: CSASRATSSYNEQFF; DNA: TGCAGTGCTAGTAGAGCTACCTCTTCCTACAATGAGCAGTTCTTC
J: TRBJ2-3; D: .; V: TRBV7-2; size: many; CDR3: CASSAGTTTDTQYF; DNA: TGTGCCAGCAGCGCAGGGACCACCACAGATACGCAGTATTTT
J: TRBJ1-5; D: TRBD1; V: TRBV27; size: .; CDR3: CASSLDRANQPQHF; DNA: TGTGCCAGCAGTCTAGACAGGGCAAATCAGCCCCAGCATTTT
J: TRBJ2-5; D: .; V: TRBV20-1; size: .; CDR3: CSAREAVSKETQYF; DNA: TGCAGTGCTAGGGAAGCGGTGAGCAAAGAGACCCAGTACTTC
J: TRBJ2-6; D: .; V: TRBV6-1; size: .; CDR3: CASSRGHLTSSGANVLTF; DNA: TGTGCCAGCAGCCGGGGACATCTAACAAGCTCTGGGGCCAACGTCCTGACTTTC
J: TRBJ2-4; D: .; V: TRBV4-1; size: .; CDR3: CASSQDRTANIQYF; DNA: TGCGCCAGCAGCCAAGATCGGACAGCAAACATTCAGTACTTC
J: TRBJ1-2; D: TRBD1; V: TRBV29-1; size: .; CDR3: CSVVPPGGVNYGYTF; DNA: TGCAGCGTCGTGCCCCCAGGGGGGGTTAACTATGGCTACACCTTC
J: TRBJ1-2; D: .; V: TRBV6-1; size: few; CDR3: CAPREFYGYTF; DNA: TGTGCCCCCCGAGAGTTCTATGGCTACACCTTC
J: TRBJ1-4; D: .; V: TRBV20-1; size: .; CDR3: CSARSDSPATNEKLFF; DNA: TGCAGTGCTAGATCAGACAGCCCTGCAACTAATGAAAAACTGTTTTTT
J: TRBJ2-7; D: .; V: TRBV27; size: .; CDR3: CASSLNGRLSSYEQYF; DNA: TGTGCCAGCAGTTTAAACGGGCGGTTGAGCTCCTACGAGCAGTACTTC
J: TRBJ2-7; D: .; V: TRBV6-1; size: .; CDR3: CASSEDSSYEQYF; DNA: TGTGCCAGCAGTGAAGACAGCTCCTACGAGCAGTACTTC
J: TRBJ1-1; D: .; V: TRBV4-1; size: .; CDR3: CASSLRRGTEAFF; DNA: TGCGCCAGCAGCCTCCGGAGGGGCACTGAAGCTTTCTTT
J: TRBJ2-1; D: .; V: TRBV20-1; size: .; CDR3: CSASRDLYNEQFF; DNA: TGCAGTGCTAGCCGGGACCTCTATAATGAGCAGTTCTTC
J: TRBJ2-5; D: .; V: TRBV4-3; size: .; CDR3: CASSQDGRLQETQYF; DNA: TGCGCCAGCAGCCAAGATGGGAGGCTGCAAGAGACCCAGTACTTC
J: TRBJ1-1; D: TRBD1; V: TRBV2; size: few; CDR3: CASRDWTGGSEAFF; DNA: TGTGCCAGCAGGGACTGGACAGGCGGTTCTGAAGCTTTCTTT
J: TRBJ1-1; D: TRBD1; V: TRBV7-2; size: few; CDR3: CASSPQFAGGTEAFF; DNA: TGTGCCAGCAGCCCCCAGTTTGCAGGGGGCACTGAAGCTTTCTTT
J: TRBJ2-7; D: TRBD1; V: TRBV2; size: once; CDR3: CASSLTGAQSGYEQYF; DNA: TGTGCCAGCAGCCTTACAGGGGCGCAGAGTGGCTACGAGCAGTACTTC
J: TRBJ1-6; D: TRBD1; V: TRBV20-1; size: .; CDR3: CSAYEAGGVGPLHF; DNA: TGCAGTGCTTACGAAGCAGGGGGCGTAGGACCCCTCCACTTT
J: TRBJ2-7; D: .; V: TRBV29-1; size: .; CDR3: CSVTREWSSYEQYF; DNA: TGCAGCGTTACCAGGGAGTGGAGTTCCTACGAGCAGTACTTC
J: TRBJ2-3; D: .; V: TRBV29-1; size: .; CDR3: CSVGGTTYTQYF; DNA: TGCAGCGTTGGGGGGACGACATATACGCAGTATTTT
J: TRBJ2-3; D: .; V: TRBV29-1; size: once; CDR3: CSVDQGSGTDTQYF; DNA: TGCAGCGTTGATCAGGGGAGCGGCACAGATACGCAGTATTTT
J: TRBJ1-2; D: .; V: TRBV29-1; size: few; CDR3: CSVGRGTGYTF; DNA: TGCAGCGTTGGACGAGGAACCGGCTACACCTTC
J: TRBJ2-2; D: .; V: TRBV28; size: few; CDR3: CASTGRHHDPGELFF; DNA: TGTGCCAGCACTGGACGCCATCATGATCCCGGGGAGCTGTTTTTT
J: TRBJ1-4; D: TRBD1; V: TRBV6-5; size: .; CDR3: CASSYSGQPYEKLFF; DNA: TGTGCCAGCAGTTACTCGGGACAGCCCTATGAAAAACTGTTTTTT
J: TRBJ2-6; D: .; V: TRBV27; size: .; CDR3: CASGKRPGDGANVLTF; DNA: TGTGCCAGCGGAAAGAGGCCAGGGGACGGGGCCAACGTCCTGACTTTC
J: TRBJ2-7; D: .; V: TRBV5-6; size: .; CDR3: CASSLAPQGYEQYF; DNA: TGTGCCAGCAGCTTGGCCCCCCAGGGCTACGAGCAGTACTTC
J: TRBJ2-1; D: .; V: TRBV27; size: .; CDR3: CASSVAGPYNEQFF; DNA: TGTGCCAGCAGTGTTGCGGGGCCCTACAATGAGCAGTTCTTC
J: TRBJ2-5; D: .; V: TRBV20-1; size: .; CDR3: CSARDLERGLSGIEETQYF; DNA: TGCAGTGCTAGAGATTTAGAGCGAGGGCTCAGCGGAATTGAAGAGACCCAGTACTTC
J: TRBJ2-1; D: .; V: TRBV7-3; size: .; CDR3: CASSFDASNEQFF; DNA: TGTGCCAGCAGCTTCGATGCAAGCAATGAGCAGTTCTTC
J: TRBJ1-5; D: .; V: TRBV6-6; size: .; CDR3: CASRPRLGHNQPQHF; DNA: TGTGCCAGCAGACCGCGCCTGGGGCACAATCAGCCCCAGCATTTT
J: TRBJ2-7; D: TRBD1; V: TRBV4-2; size: .; CDR3: CASSQAGTGIDEQYF; DNA: TGTGCCAGCAGCCAAGCCGGGACAGGGATAGACGAGCAGTACTTC
J: TRBJ2-1; D: .; V: TRBV29-1; size: .; CDR3: CSVEDPEGDGNNNEQFF; DNA: TGCAGCGTTGAAGATCCCGAGGGTGACGGGAATAACAATGAGCAGTTCTTC
J: TRBJ1-5; D: .; V: TRBV6-4; size: .; CDR3: CASSVLEGQPQHF; DNA: TGTGCCAGCAGTGTCCTCGAGGGGCAGCCCCAGCATTTT
J: TRBJ2-7; D: .; V: TRBV13; size: .; CDR3: CASSPLTTTLSSYEQYF; DNA: TGTGCCAGCAGCCCTCTGACCACAACCCTTAGCTCCTACGAGCAGTACTTC
J: TRBJ1-2; D: .; V: TRBV2; size: once; CDR3: CASRVQGSGAGYTF; DNA: TGTGCCAGCAGGGTACAGGGAAGTGGCGCTGGCTACACCTTC
J: TRBJ1-1; D: .; V: TRBV7-9; size: .; CDR3: CASSNPPLLMNTEAFF; DNA: TGTGCCAGCAGCAACCCACCCTTGTTGATGAACACTGAAGCTTTCTTT
J: TRBJ2-3; D: TRBD1; V: TRBV3-1; size: .; CDR3: CASSQRLQGADTQYF; DNA: TGTGCCAGCAGCCAACGCCTACAGGGGGCGGATACGCAGTATTTT
J: TRBJ2-1; D: TRBD2; V: TRBV5-1; size: .; CDR3: CASSTGLADNEQFF; DNA: TGCGCCAGCAGCACGGGACTAGCAGACAATGAGCAGTTCTTC
J: TRBJ2-3; D: .; V: TRBV12-3/TRBV12-4; size: few; CDR3: CASSLTTGTDTQYF; DNA: TGTGCCAGCAGTTTGACCACAGGGACAGATACGCAGTATTTT
J: TRBJ2-7; D: .; V: TRBV11-3; size: few; CDR3: CASSQDVMQAQYF; DNA: TGTGCCAGCAGCCAAGACGTCATGCAAGCGCAGTACTTC
J: TRBJ2-7; D: .; V: TRBV3-1; size: .; CDR3: CASRLGSSYEQYF; DNA: TGTGCCAGCAGATTGGGGAGCTCCTACGAGCAGTACTTC
J: TRBJ1-5; D: .; V: TRBV27; size: few; CDR3: CASSLNGRHQPQHF; DNA: TGTGCCAGCAGTTTAAACGGACGTCATCAGCCCCAGCATTTT
J: TRBJ2-1; D: .; V: TRBV14; size: .; CDR3: CASSQIRPERYNEQFF; DNA: TGTGCCAGCAGCCAAATACGCCCCGAGCGGTACAATGAGCAGTTCTTC
J: TRBJ2-1; D: .; V: TRBV4-3; size: .; CDR3: CASSLIGAGEQFF; DNA: TGCGCCAGCAGCTTGATAGGGGCGGGAGAGCAGTTCTTC
J: TRBJ2-4; D: .; V: TRBV29-1; size: .; CDR3: CSAGDPVAKNIQYF; DNA: TGCAGCGCAGGAGATCCGGTAGCCAAAAACATTCAGTACTTC
J: TRBJ2-4; D: TRBD1; V: TRBV6-2/TRBV6-3; size: .; CDR3: CASSEQGSWEQYF; DNA: TGTGCCAGCAGTGAACAGGGGAGTTGGGAGCAGTACTTC
J: TRBJ2-7; D: .; V: TRBV7-2; size: few; CDR3: CASSHDVNSYEQYF; DNA: TGTGCCAGCAGCCATGACGTAAACTCCTACGAGCAGTACTTC
J: TRBJ2-1; D: TRBD1; V: TRBV20-1; size: .; CDR3: CSAPGQGADGEQFF; DNA: TGCAGTGCTCCGGGACAGGGGGCGGACGGTGAGCAGTTCTTC
J: TRBJ2-3; D: .; V: TRBV4-3; size: .; CDR3: CASSTKKAVTDTQYF; DNA: TGCGCCAGCAGCACCAAGAAAGCGGTCACAGATACGCAGTATTTT
J: TRBJ1-2; D: .; V: TRBV6-5; size: few; CDR3: CASRIGGTYGYTF; DNA: TGTGCCAGCAGGATTGGGGGGACCTATGGCTACACCTTC